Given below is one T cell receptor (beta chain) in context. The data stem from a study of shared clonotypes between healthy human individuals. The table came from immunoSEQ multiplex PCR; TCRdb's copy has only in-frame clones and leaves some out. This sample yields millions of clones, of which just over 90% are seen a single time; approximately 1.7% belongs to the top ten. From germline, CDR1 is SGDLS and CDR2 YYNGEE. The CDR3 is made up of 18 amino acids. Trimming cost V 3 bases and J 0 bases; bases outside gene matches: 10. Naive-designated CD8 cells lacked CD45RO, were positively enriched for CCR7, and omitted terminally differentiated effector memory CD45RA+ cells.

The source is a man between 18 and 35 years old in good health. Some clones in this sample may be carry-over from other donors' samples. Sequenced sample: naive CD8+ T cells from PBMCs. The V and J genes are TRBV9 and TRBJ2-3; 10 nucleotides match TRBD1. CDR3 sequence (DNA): TGTGCCAGCAGCGGGCGTGGGACAGGGGTCCTTAGCACAGATACGCAGTATTTT. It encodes CASSGRGTGVLSTDTQYF.